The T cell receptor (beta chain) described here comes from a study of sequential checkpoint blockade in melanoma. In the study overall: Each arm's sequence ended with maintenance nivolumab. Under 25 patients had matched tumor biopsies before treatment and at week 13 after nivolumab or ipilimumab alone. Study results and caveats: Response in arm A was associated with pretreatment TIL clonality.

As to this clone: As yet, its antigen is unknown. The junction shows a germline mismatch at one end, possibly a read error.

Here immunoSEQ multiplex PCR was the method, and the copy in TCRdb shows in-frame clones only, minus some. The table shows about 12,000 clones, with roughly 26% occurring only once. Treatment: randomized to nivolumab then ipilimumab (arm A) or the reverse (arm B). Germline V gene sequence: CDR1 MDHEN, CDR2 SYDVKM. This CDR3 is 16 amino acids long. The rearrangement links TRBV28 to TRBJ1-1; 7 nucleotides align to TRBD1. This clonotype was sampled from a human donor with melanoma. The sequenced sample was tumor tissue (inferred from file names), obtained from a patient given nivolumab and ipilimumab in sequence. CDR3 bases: TGTGCCAGCAGTTTCATGGGCAGGACAGGCGCCCCTGAGGCTTTCTTT. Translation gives CASSFMGRTGAPEAFF.